Here is one T cell receptor beta chain with its context. The data belong to a study of blood T cell repertoires in COVID-19. Study at large: There were acute and convalescent COVID-19 samples, and they came from the United States, Italy and Spain.

V was clipped by 3 bases and J by 0 bases; unmatched bases: 7. The CDR3 has 16 residues. Germline CDR1 DFQATT, CDR2 SNEGSKA (reference sequence). In terms of age and location, participants ranged from roughly 18 to 90 years and lived in under 30 US areas. Participants in the exposed group had met a COVID-19 case in the 2 weeks before joining the study. Original processing notes: Scientists estimated how many nucleated cells there were by amplifying reference gene primers. Profiled with immunoSEQ multiplex PCR; TCRdb holds only in-frame clones, not every one. V, J and clone size are those of that table, while D and trimming were read from the DNA. In the table there are 200,000 to 250,000 clones, 75% to 90% of which are singletons.

The chain joins TRBV20-1 to TRBJ2-1; TRBD2 matches at 8 bases. This clonotype originated in a woman between 25 and 40 years old who had been exposed to COVID-19. The sequencing input was PBMCs or T cells enriched from blood (not recorded which). CDR3 nucleotides: TGCAGTGCTAGTCCCGCCGGGACTAGCTCCTACAATGAGCAGTTCTTC. Translation gives CSASPAGTSSYNEQFF.